This T cell receptor beta chain was recovered during a study of cytomegalovirus exposure and HLA in healthy donors. The PCR made use of 60 Vbeta and 13 Jbeta primers. Data came from immunoSEQ multiplex PCR; TCRdb stores just in-frame clones and leaves some out. The sample has 140,000 or so clones, around 80% seen once. Per germline, CDR1 LNHDA and CDR2 SQIVND (reference sequence). With 2 bases removed from V and 2 bases from J, the gap between germline ends came to 20 bases. This CDR3 region has 18 residues. The source is a woman aged 25 to 39 in good health and CMV-seronegative. The sample taken for sequencing was PBMCs. The chain employs TRBV19 and TRBJ2-3, with TRBD1 as a possible D gene (8 bases). The CDR3 region has the DNA TGTGCCAGTAGTATATACTCGACAGGGGAGGGACCCACAGATACGCAGTATTTT. Protein: CASSIYSTGEGPTDTQYF. Complete variable domain (other parts from reference TRBV19 and TRBJ2-3): DGGITQSPKYLFRKEGQNVTLSCEQNLNHDAMYWYRQDPGQGLRLIYYSQIVNDFQKGDIAEGYSVSREKKESFPLTVTSAQKNPTAFYLCASSIYSTGEGPTDTQYFGPGTRLTVL.